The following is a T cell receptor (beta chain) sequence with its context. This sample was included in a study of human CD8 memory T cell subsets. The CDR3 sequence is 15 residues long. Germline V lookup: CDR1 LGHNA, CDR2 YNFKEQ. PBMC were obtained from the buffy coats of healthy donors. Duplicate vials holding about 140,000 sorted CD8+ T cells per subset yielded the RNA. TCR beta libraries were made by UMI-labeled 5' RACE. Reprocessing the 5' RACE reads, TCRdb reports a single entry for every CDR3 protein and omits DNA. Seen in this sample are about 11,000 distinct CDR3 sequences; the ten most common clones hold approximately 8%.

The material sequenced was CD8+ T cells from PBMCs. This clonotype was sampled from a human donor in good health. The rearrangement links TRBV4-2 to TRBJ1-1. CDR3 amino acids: CASSQESSQNTEAFF.